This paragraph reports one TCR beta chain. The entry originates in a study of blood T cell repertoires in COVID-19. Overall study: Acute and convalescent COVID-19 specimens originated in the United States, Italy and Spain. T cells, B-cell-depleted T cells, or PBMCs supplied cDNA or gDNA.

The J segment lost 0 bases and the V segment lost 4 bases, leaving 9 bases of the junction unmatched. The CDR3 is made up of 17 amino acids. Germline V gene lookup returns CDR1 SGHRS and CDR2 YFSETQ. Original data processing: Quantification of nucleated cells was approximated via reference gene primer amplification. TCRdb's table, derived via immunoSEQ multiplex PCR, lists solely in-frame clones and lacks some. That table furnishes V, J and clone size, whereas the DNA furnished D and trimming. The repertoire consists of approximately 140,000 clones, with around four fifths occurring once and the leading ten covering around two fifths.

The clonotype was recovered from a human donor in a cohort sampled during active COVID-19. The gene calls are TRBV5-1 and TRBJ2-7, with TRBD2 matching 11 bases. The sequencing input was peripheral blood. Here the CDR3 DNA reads TGCGCCAGCAGCAAAGACGGGACTAGCGGCCTCTCCTACGAGCAGTACTTC. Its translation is CASSKDGTSGLSYEQYF.